This T cell receptor beta chain was profiled in a study of cytomegalovirus exposure and HLA in healthy donors. About the research overall: Early on, a data release was issued that held some 85 million unique TCRs from HLA-typed donors. General observations from the study: In most subjects, TCR beta sequences reportedly gave accurate predictions of HLA-A and HLA-B alleles.

Trimming left V 2 bases short and J 0 bases short, with 14 bases between. The CDR3 loop spans 17 amino acids. The germline gives CDR1 LNHDA, CDR2 SQIVND (reference sequence). The PCR ran on 60 Vbeta and 13 Jbeta primers. Sequencing used immunoSEQ multiplex PCR; TCRdb keeps in-frame clones, though not all of them. The sample includes under 200,000 clones, around 80% of them seen just once. Of note for this clone: Antigen: not known.

V and J are TRBV19 and TRBJ1-5; D might be TRBD1 (6 bases). The TCR sequence derives from a woman aged 25 to 39 in good health and CMV-seropositive. Sequencing was performed on PBMCs. CDR3 protein: CASSITGNTYSNQPQHF. The CDR3 coding sequence is TGTGCCAGTAGTATAACAGGGAACACCTATAGCAATCAGCCCCAGCATTTT.